These 12 T cell receptor beta chains originate from one sample sequenced in a study of cytomegalovirus exposure and HLA in healthy donors. Method: immunoSEQ multiplex PCR; TCRdb's copy keeps in-frame clones and lacks some. The table includes 110,000 to 150,000 clones, roughly nine tenths detected once. Sequencing was done on a sample of PBMCs. Receptors were obtained from a man between 18 and 29 years old in good health and CMV-seronegative.

The genes are TRBV18 and TRBJ1-5, with TRBD1 matching 8 bases. Losses at the gene ends were 5 bases for V and 5 bases for J; bases not matched to a gene: 11. Looked up from germline, CDR1 is KGHSH and CDR2 is LQKENI. The CDR3 runs to 16 residues. CDR3 loop: CASSSSGTGSDQPQHF. The DNA of the CDR3 is TGTGCCAGCTCATCATCCGGGACAGGAAGCGATCAGCCCCAGCATTTT.

The chain couples TRBV10-2 to TRBJ2-7; 9 positions agree with TRBD2. In germline, CDR1 is WSHSY, CDR2 SAAADI. J gave up 6 bases and V 6 bases, and 12 bases lay outside the gene matches. The CDR3 loop spans 15 amino acids. The CDR3 nucleotides read TGCGCCAGCAGCATAACCGGGACTAGCAGTGGCGAGCAGTACTTC. It is translated as CASSITGTSSGEQYF.

J is TRBJ1-5 and V is TRBV19; TRBD1 might be the D (5 bases). CDR1 and CDR2 (germline): LNHDA, SQIVND (reference sequence). This CDR3 comprises 16 residues. The ends were cut back, 1 base at V and 4 bases at J, with 14 bases in the middle. CDR3 region: CASSIGVGAGNQPQHF. CDR3 sequence (DNA): TGTGCCAGTAGTATAGGGGTAGGGGCTGGGAATCAGCCCCAGCATTTT.

On this clone: It is unclear where the CDR3 begins or ends on the DNA, so no DNA is shown, and the CDR3 is as TCRdb lists it. The chain combines TRBV28 with TRBJ2-1; TRBD1 is taken as the D call from the table, unchecked against the DNA. The CDR3 region is 14 residues in length, termini included. Germline lookup yields CDR1 MDHEN and CDR2 SYDVKM. The CDR3 reads CASSLGVGQGASVF.

The V gene is TRBV5-8, the J gene TRBJ1-2; D not certain. CDR3 length: 14 amino acids. The V and J ends lost 0 bases and 4 bases respectively, with 10 bases between them. Germline lookup yields CDR1 SGHTS and CDR2 YDEGEE. This chain's CDR3 is CASSLDGPTYGYTF. CDR3 DNA sequence: TGTGCCAGCAGCTTGGATGGGCCCACCTATGGCTACACCTTC.

The V and J genes are TRBV27 and TRBJ1-4; 7 positions match TRBD1. The germline V gene encodes CDR1 MNHEY and CDR2 SMNVEV (reference sequence). This CDR3 has 19 amino acids. J was trimmed by 1 base and V by 5 bases; bases with no gene match: 16. CDR3: CASSPLGTDRDRTNEKLFF. The CDR3 nucleotides read TGTGCCAGCAGTCCGCTTGGGACAGACAGGGACCGAACTAATGAAAAACTGTTTTTT.

The chain employs TRBV6-5 and TRBJ1-4; D is possibly TRBD1 (5 bases). Trimming removed 5 bases at V and 7 bases at J, with 11 bases between. Germline loops: CDR1 MNHEY, CDR2 SVGAGI. The CDR3 runs 13 residues. The CDR3 coding sequence is TGTGCCAGCAGTCTGGGGGGGGGTGAAAAACTGTTTTTT. Translation: CASSLGGGEKLFF.

This clone was detected only a few times. The chain has TRBV10-3 and TRBJ1-2; unclear D gene. The ends were cut back, 0 bases at V and 6 bases at J, with 8 bases in the middle. The V gene's germline CDR1 is ENHRY and CDR2 SYGVKD. The CDR3 totals 13 residues. CDR3 residues: CAISESPEDGYTF. The CDR3 nucleotides read TGTGCCATCAGTGAGTCTCCAGAGGATGGCTACACCTTC.

The chain couples TRBV4-3 to TRBJ2-3, with 10 bases that match TRBD2. The germline V gene has CDR1 LGHNA and CDR2 YSLEER. This CDR3 spans 16 amino acids. J was trimmed by 5 bases and V by 0 bases; bases with no gene match: 5. The CDR3 spells CASSQDQASGRDTQYF. CDR3 sequence (DNA): TGCGCCAGCAGCCAAGATCAGGCTAGCGGGAGAGATACGCAGTATTTT.

The chain recombines TRBV25-1 with TRBJ1-2; D not resolved. V was trimmed by 8 bases and J by 4 bases, leaving 20 bases between them. The CDR3 covers 15 residues. Germline V gene data show CDR1 as MGHDK and CDR2 as SYGVNS. CDR3 bases: TGTGCCAGCCTGCCAAAGGAGGGCCTACTCTATGGCTACACCTTC. Translation gives CASLPKEGLLYGYTF.

The V and J genes are TRBV4-3 and TRBJ1-2; TRBD1 matches at 8 bases. Germline V gene data show CDR1 as LGHNA and CDR2 as YSLEER. This CDR3 spans 17 amino acids. V trimming: 2 bases; J trimming: 3 bases; junction bases outside the gene matches: 11. The CDR3 nucleotides are TGCGCCAGCAGCCAAATCATCGGGACAGGATTACACTATGGCTACACCTTC. Translation: CASSQIIGTGLHYGYTF.

The chain couples TRBV19 to TRBJ2-1; TRBD1 matches 7 bases. Germline CDR1 reads LNHDA; CDR2 reads SQIVND (reference sequence). The junction had 6 bases not matched to a gene; V was cut back by 6 bases and J by 1 base. The CDR3 runs 15 residues. The CDR3 bases are TGTGCCAGTAGGCAGGGGGAACAATCCTACAATGAGCAGTTCTTC. Translated: CASRQGEQSYNEQFF.